This TCR beta chain was recovered during a study of T cell clonality in common variable immunodeficiency. Study-level points and caveats: Shared TCRbeta clones were fewer between CVID subjects than controls. Common variable immunodeficiency TCR beta sequences reportedly had fewer deletions and N-nucleotide insertions.

Equal genomic DNA amounts from CVID and control samples were sequenced. Assay used: immunoSEQ multiplex PCR; TCRdb lists only in-frame clones, some missing. The data show roughly 42,000 clones, with none appearing a single time. This clone was recorded many times. As yet, its antigen is unknown. The missing CDR3 end, 3 residues past where the read stops, is filled in from the germline J gene. CVID subjects were around 15 female and approximately 30 male, aged roughly 9 to 70. Replacement immunoglobulin had been given to every CVID subject for at least one year. CDR1 is GTSNPN, CDR2 SVGIG, per germline (reference sequence). CDR3 length: 13 amino acids. The junction had 7 bases not matched to a gene; V was cut back by 5 bases and J by 3 bases.

The sequencing sample was made of peripheral blood mononuclear cells. This TCR was sampled from a human donor with common variable immunodeficiency. The chain carries TRBV30 and TRBJ2-7; TRBD2 matches at 7 bases. The CDR3 spells CAWSPGLHYEQYF. CDR3 DNA, as far as it was read: TGTGCCTGGTCCCCGGGACTACACTACGAG. Full variable domain (remainder filled in from reference TRBV30 and TRBJ2-7): SQTIHQWPATLVQPVGSPLSLECTVEGTSNPNLYWYRQAAGRGLQLLFYSVGIGQISSEVPQNLSASRPQDRQFILSSKKLLLSDSGFYLCAWSPGLHYEQYFGPGTRLTVT.